This T cell receptor (beta chain) is drawn from a study of Ad26.COV2.S vaccination and SARS-CoV-2 variants. Study-wide context: The trial was COV1001 and the donor's arm was Ad26.COV2.S. Ad26.COV2.S shots went into the muscle once or twice, 56 days apart.

On this clone: The antigen is unknown.

Clones were read by immunoSEQ multiplex PCR, and TCRdb kept only the in-frame ones, dropping some. The sample shows 400,000 to 450,000 clones, roughly 91% of them seen only once. Study-wide results and limits: It was found that vaccine and placebo recipients had similar non-spike TCR breadth.

Specified treatment: 19 received Ad26.COV2.S at low or high dose, single or two shots; several received placebo; per-sample allocation not given. It was on day 63 after the first vaccine or placebo injection that samples were taken. Built on an Ad26 vector, the vaccine expressed Wuhan-strain SARS-CoV-2 spike. The length of the CDR3 is 13 residues. Germline values: CDR1 SEHNR, CDR2 FQNEAQ (reference sequence). Trimming removed 6 bases at V and 3 bases at J, with 10 bases between. The sequenced sample was peripheral blood, obtained in a trial of Ad26.COV2.S vaccine versus placebo. The chain couples TRBV7-9 to TRBJ2-3; the D gene is possibly TRBD1 (6 bases). The sequence came from a person between 18 and 60 years old who received the Ad26.COV2.S COVID-19 vaccine or a placebo. As DNA, the CDR3 is TGTGCCAGCAGGTTACAGGGTACAGATACGCAGTATTTT. Residues: CASRLQGTDTQYF. Supplemented by reference TRBV7-9 and TRBJ2-3, the full variable domain reads DTGVSQNPRHKITKRGQNVTFRCDPISEHNRLYWYRQTLGQGPEFLTYFQNEAQLEKSRLLSDRFSAERPKGSFSTLEIQRTEQGDSAMYLCASRLQGTDTQYFGPGTRLTVL.